The 26 T cell receptor beta chains below all came from one sample that was sequenced in a study of T cell responses to AZD1222 COVID-19 vaccine. Some clones are missing from TCRdb's copy, which holds only in-frame ones; the method was immunoSEQ multiplex PCR. The table has fewer than 150,000 clones, 90% to 95% seen once. This specimen was peripheral blood, taken on day 0 of AZD1222 vaccination. The source of these receptors is an adult in good health.

V is TRBV18 and J is TRBJ1-1; D uncertain. V was cut by 3 bases and J by 4 bases, with 15 bases left in between. The CDR3 has 15 residues. Germline assignment: CDR1 KGHSH and CDR2 LQKENI. This CDR3 reads CASSPVELRATEAFF. The DNA of the CDR3 is TGTGCCAGCTCACCGGTTGAGCTTCGAGCCACTGAAGCTTTCTTT.

The chain combines TRBV12-5 with TRBJ1-2, with TRBD1 matching 7 bases. V shed 9 bases, J shed 6 bases, and the junction held 7 bases outside the gene matches. CDR3 size: 12 residues. CDR1 and CDR2 from the germline V gene are LGHNT and FRNRAP. In DNA form, the CDR3 reads TGTGCTAGACGAGACAGGGAGCATGGCTACACCTTC. Its translation: CARRDREHGYTF.

This clone was recorded only once. The chain has TRBV6-5 and TRBJ2-4, with 9 bases lining up with TRBD1. The V gene's germline CDR1 is MNHEY and CDR2 SVGAGI. The CDR3 length is 14 residues. J gave up 8 bases and V 5 bases, and 7 bases lay outside the gene matches. The DNA for the CDR3 is TGTGCCAGCAGTCGGGACAGGGTTGTGGACATTCAGTACTTC. The encoded protein is CASSRDRVVDIQYF.

The chain couples TRBV5-4 to TRBJ2-7; tentatively, D is TRBD1 (6 bases). The CDR3 sequence is 15 residues long. The germline gives CDR1 SGHNT, CDR2 YYREEE (reference sequence). Trimming took 0 bases from V and 4 from J, leaving 14 bases between them. CDR3 amino acids: CASSLDRAGVYEQYF. The DNA for the CDR3 is TGTGCCAGCAGCTTGGATCGGGCAGGGGTATACGAGCAGTACTTC.

The J gene is TRBJ2-1, the V gene TRBV7-5. TRBV7-5 is described as a pseudogene. The CDR3 loop spans 13 amino acids. The CDR3, as DNA: TGTGTCAGAAGCTTAGCCCCGATATATGAGCAGTTCTTC. Its translation: CVRSLAPIYEQFF.

The chain links TRBV3-1 (or the pseudogene TRBV3-2) to TRBJ2-6, with D tentatively TRBD1 (6 bases). Trimming cost V 6 bases and J 4 bases, with 13 bases left between them. Germline V lookup: CDR1 LGHDT, CDR2 YNNKEL (reference sequence). This CDR3 has 15 residues. The CDR3 region has the DNA TGTGCCAGCAGTTTACAGGGTCGGGGGGCCAACGTCCTGACTTTC. Protein sequence: CASSLQGRGANVLTF.

The CDR3 sequence is CASSRGRAGRDQPQHF. DNA of the CDR3: TGTGCCAGCTCACGTGGTCGGGCAGGGAGGGATCAGCCCCAGCATTTT. The V gene is TRBV18, the J gene TRBJ1-5; a weak D match, TRBD1 (5 bases). Germline V gene sequence: CDR1 KGHSH, CDR2 LQKENI. Deletions cut 4 bases from V and 5 bases from J, with 18 bases between. This CDR3 has 16 amino acids.

The chain uses TRBV19 and TRBJ1-5; 8 bases map to TRBD1. CDR1 LNHDA and CDR2 SQIVND come from the germline V gene (reference sequence). This CDR3 comprises 16 residues. The V and J ends lost 3 bases and 5 bases, in that order; junction bases with no gene match: 9. In DNA form, the CDR3 reads TGTGCCAGTAGTATCCGGACAGGGAAGAGCGATCAGCCCCAGCATTTT. Translation: CASSIRTGKSDQPQHF.

In its sample, this clone was seen once. DNA for the CDR3: TGTGCCAGCAGCAAAGCGCTTTTCAGCAGACCACTTTTCGACGAGCAGTACTTC. This gives the protein CASSKALFSRPLFDEQYF. The V gene is TRBV21-1, the J gene TRBJ2-7. TRBV21-1 is shown as a pseudogene. The CDR3 runs 18 residues.

The CDR3 here is CASSVGTYEQYF. The DNA for the CDR3 is TGTGCCAGCAGTGTCGGGACCTACGAGCAGTACTTC. The chain links TRBV25-1 to TRBJ2-7; D may be TRBD2 (5 bases). The CDR3 runs 12 residues. Between the trimmed V and J ends, which lost 4 bases and 2 bases, there was a span of 6 bases. Germline lookup yields CDR1 MGHDK and CDR2 SYGVNS.

The chain employs TRBV9 and TRBJ2-7, with 8 bases aligning to TRBD1. The trim removed 3 bases at V and 6 bases at J, leaving 8 bases unmatched. The germline V gene has CDR1 SGDLS and CDR2 YYNGEE. The CDR3 covers 14 residues. Here the CDR3 reads CASSDGQGSSEQYF. The CDR3 coding sequence is TGTGCCAGCAGCGATGGACAGGGCTCTTCCGAGCAGTACTTC.

This chain uses TRBV30 with TRBJ2-7, with 10 bases lining up with TRBD2. The CDR3 length is 18 residues. Germline V gene lookup returns CDR1 GTSNPN and CDR2 SVGIG (reference sequence). Losses at the gene ends were 3 bases for V and 0 bases for J; bases not matched to a gene: 14. CDR3 nucleotides: TGTGCCTGGAGCCCGCCACCCCTTAGCGGGGGGTCCTCCTACGAGCAGTACTTC. It is translated as CAWSPPPLSGGSSYEQYF. Full variable domain (rest looked up from reference TRBV30 and TRBJ2-7): SQTIHQWPATLVQPVGSPLSLECTVEGTSNPNLYWYRQAAGRGLQLLFYSVGIGQISSEVPQNLSASRPQDRQFILSSKKLLLSDSGFYLCAWSPPPLSGGSSYEQYFGPGTRLTVT.

V and J are TRBV6-7 and TRBJ1-4; no clear D. TRBV6-7 is given ORF status, its function remaining uncertain. This CDR3 is built from 16 residues. Trimming left V 5 bases short and J 0 bases short, with 13 bases between. CDR3 bases: TGTGCCAGCAGTCCCAGGAGTGGGGCAACTAATGAAAAACTGTTTTTT. Translating it yields CASSPRSGATNEKLFF.

The chain links TRBV2 to TRBJ1-2; 7 positions agree with TRBD1. The ends lost 10 bases at V and 6 bases at J; junction bases unmatched: 14. Germline CDR1 and CDR2: SNHLY and FYNNEI. The CDR3 has 14 residues. CDR3 DNA sequence: TGTGCCAACACCGGGGTACAGGGGTCTAATGGCTACACCTTC. Amino acid sequence: CANTGVQGSNGYTF. Full variable domain (rest looked up from reference TRBV2 and TRBJ1-2): EPEVTQTPSHQVTQMGQEVILRCVPISNHLYFYWYRQILGQKVEFLVSFYNNEISEKSEIFDDQFSVERPDGSNFTLKIRSTKLEDSAMYFCANTGVQGSNGYTFGSGTRLTVV.

This sequence joins TRBV12-3 or TRBV12-4 and TRBJ2-1; tentatively, D is TRBD1 (6 bases). The CDR3 extends over 12 amino acids. CDR3 DNA sequence: TGTAACCAGGGGCCGGGTTGTAATGAGCAGTTCTTC. Translation gives CNQGPGCNEQFF.

The chain couples TRBV28 to TRBJ1-1; D not certain. There are 15 residues in the CDR3. The germline CDR1 and CDR2 sequences are MDHEN and SYDVKM. V was clipped by 5 bases and J by 0 bases, with 13 bases between them. Written as DNA, the CDR3 is TGTGCCAGCAGTATCATAGGCAGACTGAACACTGAAGCTTTCTTT. Protein: CASSIIGRLNTEAFF. The variable domain in full, with the rest retrieved from reference TRBV28 and TRBJ1-1, is DVKVTQSSRYLVKRTGEKVFLECVQDMDHENMFWYRQDPGLGLRLIYFSYDVKMKEKGDIPEGYSVSREKKERFSLILESASTNQTSMYLCASSIIGRLNTEAFFGQGTRLTVV.

The V gene is TRBV5-1, the J gene TRBJ1-6, with D uncertain. Germline CDR1 is SGHRS and CDR2 is YFSETQ. CDR3 length equals 16 residues. V was trimmed by 0 bases and J by 8 bases, leaving 15 bases between them. The chain's CDR3 is CASSLDQPGRDSPLHF. CDR3 coding DNA: TGCGCCAGCAGCTTGGATCAGCCGGGGAGGGATTCACCCCTCCACTTT. Complete variable domain (other parts from reference TRBV5-1 and TRBJ1-6): KAGVTQTPRYLIKTRGQQVTLSCSPISGHRSVSWYQQTPGQGLQFLFEYFSETQRNKGNFPGRFSGRQFSNSRSEMNVSTLELGDSALYLCASSLDQPGRDSPLHFGNGTRLTVT.

The genes are TRBV3-1 (or the pseudogene TRBV3-2) and TRBJ2-1, with 12 bases identical to TRBD2. This CDR3 comprises 18 residues. The germline V gene has CDR1 LGHDT and CDR2 YNNKEL (reference sequence). V lost 4 bases to trimming and J lost 6 bases; unmatched junction nucleotides: 13. CDR3 nucleotide sequence: TGTGCCAGCAGCCCCAGGGGGCTAGCGGGGGGGCTCCCCAATGAGCAGTTCTTC. Its translation is CASSPRGLAGGLPNEQFF.

V is TRBV7-7 and J is TRBJ2-2; a possible D gene is TRBD1 (6 bases). Trimming removed 1 base from V and 9 bases from J, with 9 bases in between. From germline, CDR1 is SSHAT and CDR2 FNYEAQ (reference sequence). The CDR3 spans 13 residues. In DNA form, the CDR3 reads TGTGCCAGCAGCTTAGGGGGGCCTCGGGAGCTGTTTTTT. This sequence encodes CASSLGGPRELFF. The full variable domain, its missing parts supplied by reference TRBV7-7 and TRBJ2-2, is GAGVSQSPRYKVTKRGQDVTLRCDPISSHATLYWYQQALGQGPEFLTYFNYEAQPDKSGLPSDRFSAERPEGSISTLTIQRTEQRDSAMYRCASSLGGPRELFFGEGSRLTVL.

This clone was recorded only once. This chain joins TRBV19 and TRBJ1-6; 7 bases are shared with TRBD1. The V gene end was trimmed by 6 bases and the J gene end by 9 bases; junction bases not matched to a gene: 5. CDR1 and CDR2 (germline): LNHDA, SQIVND (reference sequence). The length of the CDR3 is 13 residues. The CDR3 is CASRQGLGSPLHF. The CDR3 coding sequence is TGTGCCAGTAGACAGGGGCTTGGTTCACCCCTCCACTTT.

This rearrangement joins TRBV7-9 to TRBJ2-3; D is unclear. Germline loops: CDR1 SEHNR, CDR2 FQNEAQ (reference sequence). V lost 5 bases to trimming and J lost 6 bases, with 24 bases between them. The CDR3 consists of 17 residues. This CDR3 reads CASSELEYGNSVDTQYF. As DNA, the CDR3 is TGTGCCAGCAGCGAATTAGAGTATGGTAATTCGGTGGATACGCAGTATTTT.

The rearrangement uses TRBV19 and TRBJ2-7; no clear D. CDR1 and CDR2 from the germline V gene are LNHDA and SQIVND (reference sequence). Trimming stripped 3 bases from V and 0 bases from J, with 15 bases between. The CDR3 contains 16 residues. The DNA for the CDR3 is TGTGCCAGTAGTATGTTTGCAGCATCTAACTCCTACGAGCAGTACTTC. Translation gives CASSMFAASNSYEQYF.

The rearrangement uses TRBV27 and TRBJ2-2; D ambiguous. The germline V gene encodes CDR1 MNHEY and CDR2 SMNVEV (reference sequence). Deletions cut 6 bases from V and 0 bases from J, with 14 bases between. CDR3 length: 16 residues. CDR3 protein: CASSHLGIPNTGELFF. The CDR3 nucleotides are TGTGCCAGCAGCCACCTCGGCATACCGAACACCGGGGAGCTGTTTTTT.

The rearrangement joins TRBV5-1 to TRBJ1-4; D is undetermined. V lost 0 bases and J 0 bases, leaving 3 bases between the germline ends. The germline gives CDR1 SGHRS, CDR2 YFSETQ. The CDR3 contains 14 residues. This CDR3 reads CASSLGATNEKLFF. CDR3 DNA: TGCGCCAGCAGCTTGGGGGCAACTAATGAAAAACTGTTTTTT.

The chain combines TRBV7-9 with TRBJ1-1, with a possible D match to TRBD1 (5 bases). Germline CDR1 reads SEHNR; CDR2 reads FQNEAQ (reference sequence). This CDR3 spans 14 amino acids. The ends were cut back, 5 bases at V and 7 bases at J, with 17 bases in the middle. The CDR3 nucleotides are TGTGCCAGCAGCGGTCAGGGTCATTTGGGTGAAGCTTTCTTT. Translating gives CASSGQGHLGEAFF.

The rearrangement uses TRBV15 and TRBJ1-2; D remains unclear. Per germline, CDR1 LNHNV and CDR2 YYDKDF (reference sequence). Deletions cut 8 bases from V and 2 bases from J, with 9 bases between. This CDR3 has 12 residues. The CDR3 nucleotides read TGTGCCACCGCCAGGTCAAACTATGGCTACACCTTC. Its protein is CATARSNYGYTF.